These 23 T cell receptor beta chains were all obtained from the same sample, sequenced in a study of blood T cell repertoires in COVID-19 (dated by TCRdb to the early 2020s). Preparation of the library involved the immunoSEQ multiplex PCR assay. TCRdb holds this immuneACCESS table with in-frame rearrangements only. Some clones are missing; in checked studies, unresolved V genes explain under half, and the rest has no known cause. This sample comprises hundreds of thousands of clones, about nine tenths of them detected only once. The ten largest make up 1.4% of the sample. Sequenced input: peripheral blood. Receptors were obtained from a woman in her 30s with active or convalescent COVID-19.

This chain connects TRBV27 to TRBJ1-5; D uncertain. V gave up 6 bases and J gave up 0 bases, with 18 bases separating them. Germline values: CDR1 MNHEY, CDR2 SMNVEV (reference sequence). This CDR3 spans 17 amino acids. CDR3 coding DNA: TGTGCCAGCAGCCTAATGGGTCCGAGGGCTAGCAATCAGCCCCAGCATTTT. This translates into CASSLMGPRASNQPQHF.

V and J are TRBV5-1 and TRBJ1-4; TRBD1 matches at 10 bases. The CDR3 covers 17 residues. The trim removed 6 bases at V and 6 bases at J, leaving 14 bases unmatched. Germline values: CDR1 SGHRS, CDR2 YFSETQ. The CDR3 reads CASTPGQGRGTDEKLFF. The CDR3 DNA is TGCGCCAGCACCCCGGGACAGGGGCGCGGGACCGATGAAAAACTGTTTTTT.

The chain links TRBV7-8 to TRBJ1-6, with 8 bases matching TRBD1. V was pared by 4 bases and J by 10 bases, with 6 bases of the junction left unmatched. The germline V gene has CDR1 SGHVS and CDR2 FQNEAQ. This CDR3 region has 14 residues. Here the CDR3 DNA reads TGTGCCAGCAGCTACGGACAGGGACAATCACCCCTCCACTTT. It specifies CASSYGQGQSPLHF.

Note on this clone: Other DNA sequences in this sample translate to the same CDR3. The CDR3 bases are TGTGCCAGCAGTGAATCCTACACTGAAGCTTTCTTT. This gives the protein CASSESYTEAFF. The genes are TRBV6-1 and TRBJ1-1, with D unclear. V was trimmed by 2 bases and J by 3 bases, leaving 4 bases between them. Per germline, CDR1 MNHNS and CDR2 SASEGT. The CDR3 length is 12 residues.

This clone was seen more than once but under ten times. The chain employs TRBV12-3 or TRBV12-4 and TRBJ1-2; tentative D call: TRBD1 (6 bases). V lost 5 bases, J lost 5 bases, and 12 bases lay in between. This CDR3 has 13 amino acids. The CDR3 DNA reads TGTGCCAGCAGTGGCGGACAGAAGTATGGCTACACCTTC. Amino acids: CASSGGQKYGYTF.

The chain employs TRBV5-1 and TRBJ1-1; maybe TRBD1 (6 bases). The V end was cut by 0 bases, the J end by 2 bases, with 14 bases between. The CDR3 length is 16 residues. Germline-derived CDR1 and CDR2 are SGHRS and YFSETQ. CDR3 region: CASSLGPAGVNTEAFF. The CDR3 bases are TGCGCCAGCAGCTTGGGTCCGGCAGGGGTAAACACTGAAGCTTTCTTT.

This chain uses TRBV1 with TRBJ2-7; the D call TRBD2 from the table was never checked on the DNA. TRBV1 constitutes a pseudogene. The CDR3 totals 17 residues. CDR3 protein: CTSRQPLAGHPPYEQYF. In nucleotides, the CDR3 is TGCACCAGCAGACAACCATTAGCCGGCCATCCCCCGTACGAGCAGTACTTC.

J is TRBJ1-5 and V is TRBV4-1, with 7 bases lining up with TRBD1. After removal of 1 base from V and 5 bases from J, the junction contained 8 bases not matched to a gene. CDR1 is MGHRA and CDR2 is YSYEKL in the germline V gene. The CDR3 extends over 16 amino acids. The CDR3 nucleotides read TGCGCCAGCAGCCAAGGACAGGGTTTGGGGTATCAGCCCCAGCATTTT. As protein: CASSQGQGLGYQPQHF.

This clone was counted many times. The rearrangement uses TRBV27 and TRBJ2-2; 8 bases line up with TRBD2. Germline CDR1 is MNHEY and CDR2 is SMNVEV (reference sequence). J was trimmed by 5 bases and V by 2 bases; bases with no gene match: 7. This CDR3 region has 16 residues. CDR3 residues: CASSLASGSLTGELFF. The DNA for the CDR3 is TGTGCCAGCAGTTTAGCTAGCGGGTCCCTGACCGGGGAGCTGTTTTTT.

The chain carries TRBV7-2 and TRBJ1-1, with 9 nucleotides matching TRBD1. The germline gives CDR1 SGHTA, CDR2 FQGNSA. The V gene end was trimmed by 3 bases and the J gene end by 6 bases; junction bases not matched to a gene: 5. The CDR3 has 14 amino acids. This CDR3 reads CASSFTGGGPEAFF. CDR3 nucleotides: TGTGCCAGCAGCTTTACAGGGGGCGGCCCTGAAGCTTTCTTT.

In its sample, this clone was seen once. J is TRBJ1-1 and V is TRBV29-1; perhaps TRBD1 as D (6 bases). Deletions cut 4 bases from V and 5 bases from J, with 14 bases between. The germline CDR1 and CDR2 sequences are SQVTM and ANQGSEA. CDR3 length equals 13 residues. CDR3 amino acids: CSVVARGGTEAFF. The CDR3 nucleotides read TGCAGCGTTGTTGCCAGGGGAGGGACTGAAGCTTTCTTT.

A note on this clone: Distinct nucleotide sequences in the sample also encode this CDR3. V usage is TRBV6-1 and J usage is TRBJ1-2; D is uncertain. Germline V gives CDR1 MNHNS, CDR2 SASEGT. The V end was cut by 3 bases, the J end by 2 bases, with 7 bases between. There are 13 residues in the CDR3. The CDR3: CASSEAGNYGYTF. The CDR3, as DNA: TGTGCCAGCAGTGAGGCGGGAAACTATGGCTACACCTTC.

This clone was seen only a few times. The rearrangement uses TRBV9 and TRBJ2-2, with 7 bases aligning to TRBD2. CDR1 and CDR2 from the germline V gene are SGDLS and YYNGEE. CDR3 length: 19 residues. V was pared by 0 bases and J by 0 bases, with 11 bases of the junction left unmatched. The CDR3 here is CASSVGGGIGRSNTGELFF. Written as DNA, the CDR3 is TGTGCCAGCAGCGTAGGGGGAGGGATCGGGCGTTCGAACACCGGGGAGCTGTTTTTT.

The gene calls are TRBV6-6 and TRBJ1-1; 7 bases are a match to TRBD1. The CDR3 covers 17 residues. From germline, CDR1 is MNHNY and CDR2 SVGAGI (reference sequence). The trim removed 5 bases at V and 0 bases at J, leaving 12 bases unmatched. DNA for the CDR3: TGTGCCAGCAGTCGTATCGGGACAGCGTGGTTGAACACTGAAGCTTTCTTT. This gives the protein CASSRIGTAWLNTEAFF.

The chain links TRBV30 to TRBJ2-3; 10 positions agree with TRBD2. The J segment lost 4 bases and the V segment lost 2 bases, leaving 12 bases of the junction unmatched. CDR1 GTSNPN and CDR2 SVGIG come from the germline V gene (reference sequence). The CDR3 consists of 17 residues. CDR3 amino acids: CAWSSGRAKNSPDTQYF. CDR3 nucleotide sequence: TGTGCCTGGAGTAGCGGGAGGGCCAAAAACTCGCCAGATACGCAGTATTTT.

The rearrangement uses TRBV3-1 (or the pseudogene TRBV3-2) and TRBJ1-2, with no clear D. The CDR3 is 13 amino acids. Trimming shortened V by 8 bases and J by 1 base, and 11 bases separated the two germline ends. Germline values: CDR1 LGHDT, CDR2 YNNKEL (reference sequence). The CDR3 sequence: CASFSPRNYGYTF. The CDR3 DNA is TGTGCCAGCTTCTCCCCTCGTAACTATGGCTACACCTTC.

The gene calls are TRBV19 and TRBJ1-5, with D perhaps TRBD1 (6 bases). The germline CDR1 and CDR2 sequences are LNHDA and SQIVND (reference sequence). This CDR3 is built from 14 residues. The V gene lost 5 bases and the J gene lost 7 bases, with 15 bases spanning the gap. DNA of the CDR3: TGTGCCAGTAGTGACCAGGGGACCGAGCAGCCCCAGCATTTT. This translates into CASSDQGTEQPQHF.

Only one count was recorded for this clone. The gene calls are TRBV27 and TRBJ2-2; tentative D call: TRBD1 (5 bases). The germline gives CDR1 MNHEY, CDR2 SMNVEV (reference sequence). The V gene lost 7 bases and the J gene lost 0 bases, with 9 bases spanning the gap. This CDR3 comprises 14 residues. The CDR3 sequence is CASTIRANTGELFF. In DNA, the CDR3 is TGTGCCAGCACGATCAGGGCGAACACCGGGGAGCTGTTTTTT.

The chain carries TRBV6-5 and TRBJ1-1; 7 bases are shared with TRBD1. The CDR3 length is 15 residues. Trimming at V came to 6 bases and at J to 5 bases, leaving 12 bases not matched to a gene. Per the germline V gene, CDR1 is MNHEY and CDR2 is SVGAGI. CDR3 sequence: CASRTGRRQGTEAFF. The CDR3 region has the DNA TGTGCCAGCAGGACAGGGCGCCGGCAGGGGACTGAAGCTTTCTTT.

The rearrangement uses TRBV10-1 and TRBJ1-1; D unresolved. Trimming shortened V by 5 bases and J by 5 bases, and 12 bases separated the two germline ends. Looked up from germline, CDR1 is WNHNN and CDR2 is SYGVQD (reference sequence). The CDR3 is made up of 13 amino acids. The DNA for the CDR3 is TGCGCCAGCAGTCGCCCAGGAGGGACTGAAGCTTTCTTT. It encodes CASSRPGGTEAFF.

The V call is TRBV9, the J call TRBJ2-3; 9 bases map to TRBD2. CDR1 is SGDLS, CDR2 YYNGEE, per germline. This CDR3 region has 15 residues. Trimming cost V 0 bases and J 7 bases; bases outside gene matches: 6. The CDR3 is CASSVVLAGPNTQYF. The DNA for the CDR3 is TGTGCCAGCAGCGTAGTCCTAGCGGGACCAAATACGCAGTATTTT. The full variable domain, completed using reference TRBV9 and TRBJ2-3, is DSGVTQTPKHLITATGQRVTLRCSPRSGDLSVYWYQQSLDQGLQFLIQYYNGEERAKGNILERFSAQQFPDLHSELNLSSLELGDSALYFCASSVVLAGPNTQYFGPGTRLTVL.

This sequence joins TRBV2 and TRBJ1-1; TRBD1 might be the D (5 bases). Trimming removed 3 bases from V and 1 base from J, with 9 bases in between. CDR1 and CDR2 (germline): SNHLY, FYNNEI. The CDR3 covers 14 residues. CDR3 DNA: TGTGCCAGCAGTGAGCAGGGAAAGAACACTGAAGCTTTCTTT. Its protein product is CASSEQGKNTEAFF.

This chain connects TRBV15 to TRBJ1-1; the D is unclear. The CDR3 sequence is 14 residues long. The V end was cut by 3 bases, the J end by 5 bases, with 13 bases between. The germline V gene encodes CDR1 LNHNV and CDR2 YYDKDF (reference sequence). The chain's CDR3 is CATSRKNSGTEAFF. The CDR3, as DNA: TGTGCCACCAGCAGGAAGAATTCAGGAACTGAAGCTTTCTTT.